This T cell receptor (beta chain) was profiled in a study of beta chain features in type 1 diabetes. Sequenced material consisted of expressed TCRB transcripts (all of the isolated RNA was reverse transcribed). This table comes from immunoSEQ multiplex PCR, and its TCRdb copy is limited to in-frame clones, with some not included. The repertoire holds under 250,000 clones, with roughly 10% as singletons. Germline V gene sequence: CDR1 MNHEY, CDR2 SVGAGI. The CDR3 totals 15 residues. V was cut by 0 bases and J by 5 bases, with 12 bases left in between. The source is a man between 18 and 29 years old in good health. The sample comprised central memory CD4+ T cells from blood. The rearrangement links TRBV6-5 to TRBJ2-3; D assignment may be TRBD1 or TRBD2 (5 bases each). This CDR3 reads CASSYSRDPGDTQYF. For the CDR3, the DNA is TGTGCCAGCAGTTACTCGAGGGACCCGGGAGATACGCAGTATTTT.